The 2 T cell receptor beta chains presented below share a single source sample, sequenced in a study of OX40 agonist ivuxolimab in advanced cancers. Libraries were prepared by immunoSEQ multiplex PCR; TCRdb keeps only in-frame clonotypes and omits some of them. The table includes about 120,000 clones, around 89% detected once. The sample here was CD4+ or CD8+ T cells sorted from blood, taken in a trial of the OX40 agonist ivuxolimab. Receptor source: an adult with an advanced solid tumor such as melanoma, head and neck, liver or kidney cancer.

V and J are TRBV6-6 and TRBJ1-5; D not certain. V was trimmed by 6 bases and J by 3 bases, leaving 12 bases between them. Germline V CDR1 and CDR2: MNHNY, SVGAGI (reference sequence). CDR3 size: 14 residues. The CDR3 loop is CASSQHLANQPQHF. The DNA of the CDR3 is TGTGCCAGCAGCCAACATCTTGCCAATCAGCCCCAGCATTTT.

DNA of the CDR3: TGTGCCAGTAGTATAGTAGAGGGAGGGAATTCACCCCTCCACTTT. The encoded protein is CASSIVEGGNSPLHF. The chain has TRBV19 and TRBJ1-6; D unresolved. The CDR3 consists of 15 residues. Germline V gene sequence: CDR1 LNHDA, CDR2 SQIVND (reference sequence). V was clipped by 1 base and J by 7 bases, with 11 bases between them.